The sequence of this T cell receptor beta chain was determined in a study of cytomegalovirus exposure and HLA in healthy donors. Whole-study findings and limits: An analysis done earlier found most TCR beta V segments productive about 90% or about 30% of the time. Researchers reported that a few CMV-associated chains were confirmed in vitro as CMV antigen-specific. As a later analysis revealed, the rate of TCR association differed by HLA locus, with DRB1 most and HLA-C fewest.

This clone was observed a few times. Its antigen is unidentified. In germline, CDR1 is LNHDA, CDR2 SQIVND (reference sequence). The CDR3 runs to 15 residues. V was shortened by 5 bases and J by 4 bases, with 17 bases between the two germline ends. PCR involved 60 Vbeta and 13 Jbeta primers. The assay was immunoSEQ multiplex PCR, and TCRdb's table has in-frame clones only and misses some. The sample comprises around 150,000 clones, around 74% of which are singletons, and around 1.5% rests with the top ten. The sequenced material came from PBMCs. The TCR comes from a man younger than 35 in good health and CMV-seronegative. The chain is built from TRBV19 and TRBJ1-2; D might be TRBD1 (6 bases). The CDR3 coding sequence is TGTGCCAGTAGTCCTCCCCCGGACAGTTCCTATGGCTACACCTTC. As protein: CASSPPPDSSYGYTF. The complete variable domain, with remaining parts taken from reference TRBV19 and TRBJ1-2, reads DGGITQSPKYLFRKEGQNVTLSCEQNLNHDAMYWYRQDPGQGLRLIYYSQIVNDFQKGDIAEGYSVSREKKESFPLTVTSAQKNPTAFYLCASSPPPDSSYGYTFGSGTRLTVV.